This T cell receptor beta chain derives from a study of blood T cell repertoires in COVID-19. Study summary: Acute and convalescent COVID-19 specimens originated in the United States, Italy and Spain. The analysed material was cDNA or gDNA that came from T cells, B-cell-depleted T cells, or PBMCs.

CDR1 LNHDA and CDR2 SQIVND come from the germline V gene (reference sequence). The CDR3 is 11 residues long. Trimming removed 7 bases at V and 8 bases at J, with 11 bases between. TCRdb keeps only in-frame clones here, not all; method: immunoSEQ multiplex PCR. The sample consists of approximately 270,000 clones, more than 75% of them appearing once. On this clone: This same CDR3 is encoded by further DNA sequences in the sample.

This clonotype was sampled from a man in his forties with active or convalescent COVID-19. The specimen was peripheral blood. The chain recombines TRBV19 with TRBJ1-1; D ambiguous. Here the CDR3 DNA reads TGTGCCAGTACCCTCGGTACCGAAGCTTTCTTT. Translating gives CASTLGTEAFF.